This passage covers 30 T cell receptor beta chains from one sample sequenced in a study of T-cell reconstitution after alpha-beta-depleted transplantation in children. Preparation of the TCRbeta library involved a method that used unique molecular identifiers. From the PCR reads, TCRdb called clonotypes with MiXCR, one entry per CDR3 protein. The repertoire consists of 450,000 to 550,000 distinct CDR3 sequences, with about 10% occurring once and the leading ten covering 12% to 15%. The sample here was PBMCs, mostly from graft donor cells, taken 180 days after TCRalphabeta/CD19-depleted stem cell transplant. These receptors were collected from a female patient aged 2-15 years who had a stem cell transplant for aplastic anemia, so the T cells may come from the graft donor.

This chain uses TRBV28 with TRBJ2-7, with D perhaps assigned TRBD1 or TRBD2 (6 bases each). CDR1 MDHEN and CDR2 SYDVKM come from the germline V gene. V was shortened by 5 bases and J by 5 bases, with 16 bases between the two germline ends. The CDR3 runs to 14 residues. CDR3 residues: CASSLDSGPNEQYF. The CDR3 DNA reads TGTGCCAGCAGTCTGGACAGCGGGCCCAACGAGCAGTACTTC.

The chain is built from TRBV7-9 and TRBJ2-7; 10 nucleotides agree with TRBD2. The germline gives CDR1 SEHNR, CDR2 FQNEAQ (reference sequence). The CDR3 length is 14 residues. Trimming took 5 bases from V and 8 from J; bases not matched to a gene: 9. In DNA form, the CDR3 reads TGTGCCAGCAGCGCCGGACTAGCGGCCGCCAAGCAGTACGTC. Protein product: CASSAGLAAAKQYV.

The chain is built from TRBV6-5 and TRBJ2-7; 10 nucleotides line up with TRBD1. The CDR3 contains 14 residues. V lost 4 bases, J lost 7 bases, and 7 bases stayed unmatched. The germline gives CDR1 MNHEY, CDR2 SVGAGI. The CDR3 loop reads CASSWSGQGREQYF. In DNA, the CDR3 is TGTGCCAGCAGTTGGTCGGGACAGGGGCGGGAGCAGTACTTC.

This clonotype turned up a few times. The chain employs TRBV7-2 and TRBJ1-5; a weak D match, TRBD1 (6 bases). Trimming left V 5 bases short and J 2 bases short, with 13 bases between. Germline V gene sequence: CDR1 SGHTA, CDR2 FQGNSA. The CDR3 sequence is 15 residues long. CDR3: CASSQQGVGNQPQHF. The DNA for the CDR3 is TGTGCCAGCAGCCAACAGGGAGTTGGCAATCAGCCCCAGCATTTT.

CDR3 DNA sequence: TGCAGTGCTAGAGAGTATGTGAGCTCCTATAATTCACCCCTCCACTTT. It specifies CSAREYVSSYNSPLHF. This rearrangement joins TRBV20-1 to TRBJ1-6; D unclear. This CDR3 has 16 residues. Germline V CDR1 and CDR2: DFQATT, SNEGSKA (reference sequence). The V end was cut by 0 bases, the J end by 0 bases, with 9 bases between.

The CDR3 region is CASTSLWQADETQYF. The DNA of the CDR3 is TGTGCCAGCACCTCTCTCTGGCAGGCGGATGAGACCCAGTACTTC. The chain recombines TRBV28 with TRBJ2-5; D is ambiguous. The CDR3 consists of 15 residues. In germline, CDR1 is MDHEN, CDR2 SYDVKM. The V end was cut by 7 bases, the J end by 5 bases, with 20 bases between.

There are many counts of this clonotype. J is TRBJ2-4 and V is TRBV29-1; 8 bases align to TRBD2. Germline loops: CDR1 SQVTM, CDR2 ANQGSEA. With 1 base clipped from V and 12 bases from J, the junction kept 8 bases outside the gene matches. The CDR3 runs 13 residues. The CDR3, as DNA: TGCAGCGTTGAAGGGGGTGCGGGAGGCCCTCAGTACTTC. As protein: CSVEGGAGGPQYF.

This chain connects TRBV7-2 to TRBJ2-6; D is ambiguous. V lost 1 base, J lost 4 bases, and 8 bases lay in between. This CDR3 is built from 15 residues. Per the germline V gene, CDR1 is SGHTA and CDR2 is FQGNSA. CDR3 sequence reads: CASSLDLTGANVLTF. DNA of the CDR3: TGTGCCAGCAGCTTAGATCTGACGGGGGCCAACGTCCTGACTTTC.

This clonotype was counted only a few times. The rearrangement uses TRBV4-3 and TRBJ2-4; 12 bases fit TRBD2. The V and J ends lost 2 bases and 5 bases, in that order; junction bases with no gene match: 4. The CDR3 has 16 residues. Germline V lookup: CDR1 LGHNA, CDR2 YSLEER. CDR3 in DNA: TGCGCCAGCAGCCAATACGCTAGCGGGAGGGAAAACATTCAGTACTTC. Translated, it gives CASSQYASGRENIQYF.

This clonotype appeared a few times. The rearrangement links TRBV19 to TRBJ1-4; D gene uncertain. Germline CDR1 reads LNHDA; CDR2 reads SQIVND (reference sequence). This CDR3 region has 14 residues. V shed 7 bases and J shed 4 bases, with 13 bases lying between them. Here the CDR3 reads CASKEGKINEKLFF. CDR3 DNA: TGTGCCAGTAAAGAGGGCAAGATTAATGAAAAACTGTTTTTT.

In this sample, this clonotype turned up a few times. The genes are TRBV28 and TRBJ2-1; 11 bases match TRBD2. The CDR3 runs 17 residues. Losses at the gene ends were 4 bases for V and 8 bases for J; bases not matched to a gene: 13. Germline V gene lookup returns CDR1 MDHEN and CDR2 SYDVKM. The CDR3 reads CASSSRVIAGGPHEQFF. The DNA for the CDR3 is TGTGCCAGCAGTTCCCGGGTCATAGCGGGAGGGCCTCATGAGCAGTTCTTC. Filled out from reference TRBV28 and TRBJ2-1, the complete variable domain reads DVKVTQSSRYLVKRTGEKVFLECVQDMDHENMFWYRQDPGLGLRLIYFSYDVKMKEKGDIPEGYSVSREKKERFSLILESASTNQTSMYLCASSSRVIAGGPHEQFFGPGTRLTVL.

This clonotype showed up just a few times. V gene TRBV6-5 combines with J gene TRBJ1-1, with D hard to call. The CDR3 consists of 15 residues. V dropped 0 bases and J dropped 6 bases, with 14 bases sitting between them. Germline V gene data show CDR1 as MNHEY and CDR2 as SVGAGI. The CDR3 region has the DNA TGTGCCAGCAGTTACTCGATGGGCCGAAGGGCTGAAGCTTTCTTT. Its protein is CASSYSMGRRAEAFF.

The J gene is TRBJ2-1, the V gene TRBV24-1; 10 positions match TRBD2. Trimming at V came to 3 bases and at J to 5 bases, leaving 3 bases not matched to a gene. Germline loops: CDR1 KGHDR, CDR2 SFDVKD. The CDR3 has 15 amino acids. The CDR3 sequence: CATSDPAGGDNEQFF. The CDR3 nucleotides read TGTGCCACCAGTGATCCAGCGGGAGGGGACAATGAGCAGTTCTTC.

V and J are TRBV7-2 and TRBJ2-1; TRBD2 aligns across 7 bases. V lost 5 bases and J lost 3; bases outside the gene matches: 13. The CDR3 runs to 17 residues. CDR1 is SGHTA, CDR2 FQGNSA, per germline. The CDR3 region has the DNA TGTGCCAGCAGCGCCCCCCCACTAGCGACCGTCTACAATGAGCAGTTCTTC. Translation gives CASSAPPLATVYNEQFF.

About this clonotype itself: Its ends do not fully match the called genes, so a read error is possible. V usage is TRBV7-9 and J usage is TRBJ1-5; D unclear. Germline V lookup: CDR1 SEHNR, CDR2 FQNEAQ (reference sequence). CDR3 length: 13 residues. As DNA, the CDR3 is TGCGCCAGCAGCCAAGCACCCAATCAGCCCCAGCATTTT. Translated: CASSQAPNQPQHF.

This clonotype was seen a handful of times. The J gene is TRBJ2-3, the V gene TRBV9; no definite D call. In germline, CDR1 is SGDLS, CDR2 YYNGEE. V gave up 2 bases and J gave up 0 bases, with 10 bases separating them. This CDR3 comprises 15 residues. The CDR3: CASSVDPSSTDTQYF. CDR3 sequence (DNA): TGTGCCAGCAGCGTCGACCCCTCTAGCACAGATACGCAGTATTTT.

This clonotype was detected only a few times. The chain links TRBV6-1 to TRBJ1-2, with D possibly matching TRBD1 (5 bases). The CDR3 contains 14 residues. Trimming took off 10 bases at V and 7 bases at J, with 22 bases between the two ends. Germline assignment: CDR1 MNHNS and CDR2 SASEGT. CDR3 nucleotide sequence: TGTGCCACCCTCTTGGCCCCAGGGTCCGGTGGCTACACCTTC. This sequence encodes CATLLAPGSGGYTF.

The rearrangement joins TRBV4-2 to TRBJ2-2; TRBD2 matches 11 bases. The CDR3 has 17 residues. Per germline, CDR1 LGHNA and CDR2 YNFKEQ. After removal of 0 bases from V and 2 bases from J, the junction contained 2 bases not matched to a gene. CDR3 in DNA: TGTGCCAGCAGCCAAGACACTAGCGGGGGAAACACCGGGGAGCTGTTTTTT. Protein: CASSQDTSGGNTGELFF.

The chain joins TRBV29-1 to TRBJ1-1, with 7 bases identical to TRBD1. With 2 bases clipped from V and 5 bases from J, the junction kept 5 bases outside the gene matches. Germline V CDR1 and CDR2: SQVTM, ANQGSEA. The CDR3 loop spans 13 amino acids. The CDR3 spells CSVEKGARTEAFF. The CDR3 DNA sequence: TGCAGCGTTGAAAAGGGGGCGAGGACTGAAGCTTTCTTT.

The chain uses TRBV19 and TRBJ1-5; possibly TRBD1 for D (5 bases). The V gene lost 8 bases and the J gene lost 5 bases, with 13 bases spanning the gap. The CDR3 spans 13 residues. From germline, CDR1 is LNHDA and CDR2 SQIVND (reference sequence). CDR3 sequence (DNA): TGTGCCAGTCCGGGGCAGGGATATCAGCCCCAGCATTTT. Encoded protein: CASPGQGYQPQHF.

This clonotype was seen a handful of times. V gene TRBV6-2 or TRBV6-3 combines with J gene TRBJ2-1; possible D gene TRBD1, 5 bases. This CDR3 is built from 14 residues. The ends were cut back, 2 bases at V and 5 bases at J, with 10 bases in the middle. The germline gives CDR1 MNHEY, CDR2 SVGEGT. CDR3 in amino acids: CASSYTDSDNEQFF. The CDR3 DNA reads as TGTGCCAGCAGTTACACCGACAGCGACAATGAGCAGTTCTTC.

This clonotype was picked up many times. V usage is TRBV20-1 and J usage is TRBJ2-3; possibly TRBD2 for D (5 bases). CDR1 and CDR2 from the germline V gene are DFQATT and SNEGSKA (reference sequence). With 6 bases removed from V and 0 bases from J, the gap between germline ends came to 10 bases. The CDR3 spans 13 residues. The CDR3 DNA reads TGCAGTGCAAGAAGAGGGAGCACAGATACGCAGTATTTT. This encodes CSARRGSTDTQYF.

This chain uses TRBV28 with TRBJ2-3, with D possibly matching TRBD2 (5 bases). V was cut by 5 bases and J by 3 bases, with 15 bases left in between. In germline, CDR1 is MDHEN, CDR2 SYDVKM. The CDR3 consists of 15 residues. CDR3 coding DNA: TGTGCCAGCAGTCTCCGGTTGGGGAGAACAGATACGCAGTATTTT. It is translated as CASSLRLGRTDTQYF.

V and J are TRBV24-1 and TRBJ2-5; D perhaps matches TRBD1 (6 bases). The CDR3 loop spans 15 amino acids. The germline V gene has CDR1 KGHDR and CDR2 SFDVKD. Trimming cost V 5 bases and J 2 bases, with 14 bases left between them. The CDR3 bases are TGTGCCACCAGTGTCTCCAGGGGTGGTCAAGAGACCCAGTACTTC. Amino acids: CATSVSRGGQETQYF.

This clonotype was counted a few times. The chain couples TRBV27 to TRBJ2-3, with D maybe TRBD2 (5 bases). The CDR3 has 14 residues. V shed 5 bases and J shed 0 bases, with 9 bases lying between them. CDR1 is MNHEY, CDR2 SMNVEV, per germline (reference sequence). For the CDR3, the DNA is TGTGCCAGCAGTCCTTGGACTAGCACAGATACGCAGTATTTT. It is translated as CASSPWTSTDTQYF.

The rearrangement joins TRBV4-3 to TRBJ1-2; D perhaps matches TRBD1 (5 bases). The CDR3 loop spans 15 amino acids. V was trimmed by 1 base and J by 8 bases, leaving 17 bases between them. Germline CDR1 is LGHNA and CDR2 is YSLEER. CDR3 sequence (DNA): TGCGCCAGCAGCCAAGTTTTCGAGGGGATTGGCGGCTACACCTTC. Translation gives CASSQVFEGIGGYTF.

This clonotype was detected only a few times. The V gene is TRBV3-1, the J gene TRBJ1-4; the match to TRBD1 covers 8 bases. This CDR3 has 19 amino acids. The V gene's germline CDR1 is LGHDT and CDR2 YNNKEL (reference sequence). Unmatched junction bases numbered 13, after V lost 0 bases and J lost 4 bases. CDR3 sequence (DNA): TGTGCCAGCAGCCAAGAAGCAGCGGACAGGGTTTGGAGTAATGAAAAACTGTTTTTT. This codes for CASSQEAADRVWSNEKLFF.

This clonotype was observed a few times. The rearrangement links TRBV9 to TRBJ1-1; no clear D. V was shortened by 1 base and J by 12 bases, with 28 bases between the two germline ends. This CDR3 has 17 residues. Germline CDR1 SGDLS, CDR2 YYNGEE. This chain's CDR3 is CASSVLEAPFSPRGTFF. As DNA, the CDR3 is TGTGCCAGCAGCGTACTTGAGGCCCCCTTTAGTCCCCGGGGTACTTTCTTT.

This clonotype was seen only a few times. The chain couples TRBV7-2 to TRBJ2-2; 7 bases align to TRBD2. This CDR3 comprises 16 residues. CDR1 and CDR2 from the germline V gene are SGHTA and FQGNSA. V lost 5 bases to trimming and J lost 5 bases; unmatched junction nucleotides: 11. Written as DNA, the CDR3 is TGTGCCAGCAGCCTCCTTTCTAGCGGCGTTACCGGGGAGCTGTTTTTT. Translating gives CASSLLSSGVTGELFF.

This clonotype has at least ten counts. This chain links TRBV6-2 or TRBV6-3 with TRBJ2-1; no reliable D call. V was trimmed by 7 bases and J by 8 bases, leaving 27 bases between them. The CDR3 covers 17 residues. Germline V gene sequence: CDR1 MNHEY, CDR2 SVGEGT. CDR3: CASTRFRPGLGSDEQFF. CDR3 DNA: TGTGCCAGCACCCGATTCCGCCCCGGTCTCGGGTCTGATGAGCAGTTCTTC.